This T cell receptor beta chain was observed in a study of T cell responses to AZD1222 COVID-19 vaccine. Overall study findings and caveats: An increase in Spike-specific TCR breadth and depth was observed after two AZD1222 doses.

Remarks on this clone: Its specificity is not known.

Germline loops: CDR1 MGHRA, CDR2 YSYEKL. V dropped 6 bases and J dropped 1 base, with 9 bases sitting between them. There are 13 residues in the CDR3. Sequencing was performed with immunoSEQ multiplex PCR; in TCRdb, only in-frame clones are kept and a portion is missing. The data contain more than 140,000 clones, 85% to 95% of them seen just once; the ten biggest clones take up more than 0.7%. J is TRBJ2-5 and V is TRBV4-1, with a possible D match to TRBD2 (5 bases). The TCR originated in an adult in good health. The material sequenced was peripheral blood, taken on day 0 of MenACWY control vaccination. The CDR3 DNA is TGCGCCAGCAGTAGGGCGGGCCAAGAGACCCAGTACTTC. Translating gives CASSRAGQETQYF.